The present entry profiles one T cell receptor beta chain with its context. Specified time point: after dendritic cell vaccination, including at tumor progression/relapse. The data originate from a study of glioma-infiltrating T cells after dendritic cell vaccination. Clones were read by immunoSEQ multiplex PCR, and TCRdb kept only the in-frame ones, dropping some. Of 65,000 or so clones in the sample, 86% were seen once. The CDR3 is 15 residues long. Germline CDR1 and CDR2: MNHNY and SVGAGI (reference sequence). With 6 bases clipped from V and 5 bases from J, the junction kept 10 bases outside the gene matches.

The source of this sequence is a human donor with glioblastoma. Sequencing was performed on blood, taken after dendritic cell vaccination. The chain links TRBV6-6 to TRBJ2-5, with 9 bases matching TRBD2. CDR3 coding DNA: TGTGCCAGCAGGCCACGCGGGGGGGCCAGTGAGACCCAGTACTTC. This translates into CASRPRGGASETQYF.